Listed below are T cell receptor beta chains from one sample, sequenced in a study of shared clonotypes between healthy human individuals. Measured with immunoSEQ multiplex PCR; TCRdb has only the in-frame clones, and not every one. The sample carries roughly 300,000 clones, around nine tenths recorded once. The sequenced material came from memory CD8+ T cells sorted from blood. Receptor source: a man aged 18 to 30 in good health. Each CDR3 is given without its conserved first and last residue. The size field is filled for only some rows; it gives once, few, many or a size class.

j_call v_call clone_size cdr3_aa
TRBJ2-5 TRBV10-1 - ASRSSTPGETQY
TRBJ1-4 TRBV2 - ASRSVDSANEKLF
TRBJ2-7 TRBV7-9 - ASSSHLAGHSYEQY
TRBJ2-5 TRBV27 - ASSFLAGEETQY
TRBJ1-2 TRBV27 - ASSQGAGYT
TRBJ2-1 TRBV9 - ASSELADYNEQF
TRBJ1-3 TRBV18 - ASSPRGGPWKLANTIY
TRBJ2-3 TRBV4-3 - ASSARDSRTDTQY
TRBJ1-2 TRBV4-2 - ASSQSGLGTDGYT
TRBJ1-2 TRBV14 - ASSQGLGASILSGYT
TRBJ2-5 TRBV25-1 - ASSEWGETQY
TRBJ2-7 TRBV10-3 - AISEWTSGYPYEQY
TRBJ2-2 TRBV6-5 - ASSYGTDTSTGELF
TRBJ2-7 TRBV5-4 - ASSPGAGGIYEQY
TRBJ2-7 TRBV6-1 - ATLNRGEGSEQY
TRBJ2-1 TRBV7-2 once ASSLAGQGVGYEQF
TRBJ2-7 TRBV7-9 - ASSLGNSYEQY
TRBJ2-4 TRBV4-3 - ASSQGLGVVNIQY
TRBJ2-1 TRBV7-7 - ASSLVGPTTWNEQF
TRBJ1-1 TRBV19 few ASSIDLGTEAF
TRBJ2-5 TRBV9 - ASSVVSGAETQY
TRBJ2-5 TRBV5-1 - ASSLDRDRGQETQY
TRBJ2-7 TRBV29-1 - SVSTSGEQY
TRBJ1-5 TRBV19 - ASRDFLGGNQPQH
TRBJ2-5 TRBV5-1 - ASTLTSGDQETQY
TRBJ2-5 TRBV7-2 - ASSPATAGGGETQY
TRBJ1-2 TRBV11-3 - ASSFIEGIGSYT
TRBJ2-5 TRBV14 - ASSQERLGYQETQY
TRBJ2-7 TRBV4-1 - ASSQDSGHRSYEQY
TRBJ2-3 TRBV27 few ASRGWDRGTDYTQY
TRBJ1-2 TRBV30 once AWSIGQGYGYT
TRBJ1-6 TRBV7-7 - ASSAPGGPFRNSPLH
TRBJ1-1 TRBV11-2 - ASSGGVFMNTEAF
TRBJ1-1 TRBV6-1 - ASSRQMNTEAF
TRBJ1-2 TRBV7-9 - ASSLTGGAVGYT
TRBJ1-2 TRBV9 - ASSVGTWDYGYT
TRBJ2-1 TRBV9 - ASSSRTSVKF
TRBJ2-1 TRBV14 - ASSRTVTSYNEQF
TRBJ2-3 TRBV19 - ASSIGTPESTDTQY
TRBJ1-2 TRBV5-1 - ASSLEGYGYT
TRBJ2-7 TRBV14 - ASSQVAGGAYEQY
TRBJ2-1 TRBV30 - AWTGFVEGRGNEQF
TRBJ2-7 TRBV4-1 - ASSPGQGGEQY
TRBJ1-5 TRBV28 few ASSLLAGPDQPQH
TRBJ2-7 TRBV27 - ASSLGLGPLEQY
TRBJ1-6 TRBV4-1 - ASSQDDSGNYNSPLH
TRBJ2-1 TRBV7-8 once ASSLAGGLNNEQF
TRBJ1-1 TRBV5-1 few ASSLYRKNTEAF